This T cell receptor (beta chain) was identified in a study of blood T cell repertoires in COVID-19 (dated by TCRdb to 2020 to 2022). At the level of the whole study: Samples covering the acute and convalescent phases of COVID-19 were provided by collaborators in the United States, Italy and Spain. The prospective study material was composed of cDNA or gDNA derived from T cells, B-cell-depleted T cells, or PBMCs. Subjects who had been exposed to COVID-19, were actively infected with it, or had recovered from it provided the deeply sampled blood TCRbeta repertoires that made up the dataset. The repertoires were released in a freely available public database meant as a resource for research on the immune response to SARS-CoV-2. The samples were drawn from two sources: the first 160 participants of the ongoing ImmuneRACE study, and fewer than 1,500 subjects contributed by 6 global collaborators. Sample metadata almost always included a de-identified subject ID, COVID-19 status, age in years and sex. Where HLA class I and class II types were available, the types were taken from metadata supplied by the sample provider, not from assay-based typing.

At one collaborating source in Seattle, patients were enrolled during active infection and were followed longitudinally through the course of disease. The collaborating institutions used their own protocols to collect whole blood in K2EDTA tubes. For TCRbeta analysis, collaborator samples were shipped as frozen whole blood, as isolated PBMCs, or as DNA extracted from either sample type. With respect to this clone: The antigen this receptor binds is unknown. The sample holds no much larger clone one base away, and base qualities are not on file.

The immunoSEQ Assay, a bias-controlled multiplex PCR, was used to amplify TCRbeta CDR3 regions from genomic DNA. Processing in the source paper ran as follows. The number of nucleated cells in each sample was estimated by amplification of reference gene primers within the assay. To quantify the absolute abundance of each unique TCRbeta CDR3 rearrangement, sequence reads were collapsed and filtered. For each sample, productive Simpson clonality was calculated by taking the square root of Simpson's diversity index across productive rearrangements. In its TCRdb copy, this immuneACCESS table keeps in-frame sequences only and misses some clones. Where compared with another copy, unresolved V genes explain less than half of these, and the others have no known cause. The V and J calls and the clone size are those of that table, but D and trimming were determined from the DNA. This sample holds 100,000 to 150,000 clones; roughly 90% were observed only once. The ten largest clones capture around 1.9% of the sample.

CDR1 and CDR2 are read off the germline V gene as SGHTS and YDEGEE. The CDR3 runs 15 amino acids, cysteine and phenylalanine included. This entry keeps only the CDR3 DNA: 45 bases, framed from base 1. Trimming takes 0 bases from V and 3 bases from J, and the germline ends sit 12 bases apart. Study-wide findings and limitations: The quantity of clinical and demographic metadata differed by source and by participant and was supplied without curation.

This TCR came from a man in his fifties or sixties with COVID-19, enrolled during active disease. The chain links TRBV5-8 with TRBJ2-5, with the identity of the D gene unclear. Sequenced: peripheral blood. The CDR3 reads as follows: CASSLGQLGKETQYF. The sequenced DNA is TGTGCCAGCAGCTTGGGGCAGTTGGGCAAAGAGACCCAGTACTTC.